The 3 T cell receptor beta chains reported below all come from one sample, sequenced in a study of T cells in Graves' hyperthyroidism and ophthalmopathy. Researchers took RNA transcripts and amplified the TCR beta CDR3 regions from them. TCR CDR3 regions were first amplified by RT-PCR with HTBI primers. TCRdb ran MiXCR on the multiplex PCR reads and lists one entry per CDR3 protein. The table shows hundreds of thousands of distinct CDR3 sequences, with 14% occurring only once. Sequenced material: blood. All receptors come from a woman under 30 with Graves' hyperthyroidism.

This clonotype was recorded many times. The genes are TRBV7-8 and TRBJ2-7; D ambiguous. Between the trimmed V and J ends, which lost 5 bases and 0 bases, there was a span of 20 bases. This CDR3 region has 17 residues. Per the germline V gene, CDR1 is SGHVS and CDR2 is FQNEAQ. CDR3 in DNA: TGTGCCAGCAGCATAACCACAAGCCCCCAGAGCTCCTACGAGCAGTACTTC. This codes for CASSITTSPQSSYEQYF.

In the case of this clonotype: A single base separates this from a much larger clone, so it may be a read error. The chain employs TRBV28 and TRBJ2-1; either TRBD1 or TRBD2 may fit D (6 bases each). Germline loops: CDR1 MDHEN, CDR2 SYDVKM. The CDR3 totals 14 residues. The CDR3 DNA reads TGTGCCAGCGCCGGGGGCATTTCCTACTATGAGCAGTTCTTC. Residues: CASAGGISYYEQFF.

This clonotype occurred a few times. This chain links TRBV7-2 with TRBJ2-7; D is unclear. V dropped 2 bases and J dropped 0 bases, with 8 bases sitting between them. Germline V gives CDR1 SGHTA, CDR2 FQGNSA. The CDR3 is made up of 14 amino acids. The CDR3 spells CASSLMQASYEQYF. Written as DNA, the CDR3 is TGTGCCAGCAGCTTAATGCAGGCCTCCTACGAGCAGTACTTC.